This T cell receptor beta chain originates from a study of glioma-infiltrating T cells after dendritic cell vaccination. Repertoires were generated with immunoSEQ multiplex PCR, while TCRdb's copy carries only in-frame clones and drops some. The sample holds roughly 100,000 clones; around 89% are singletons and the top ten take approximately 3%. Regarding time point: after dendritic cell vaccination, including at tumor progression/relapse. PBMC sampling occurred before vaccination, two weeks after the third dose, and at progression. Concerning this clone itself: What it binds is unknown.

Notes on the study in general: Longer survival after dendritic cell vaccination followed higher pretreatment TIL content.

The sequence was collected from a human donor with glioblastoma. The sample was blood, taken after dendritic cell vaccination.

The CDR3 loop reads CASSLNTGYRANVLTF. As DNA, the CDR3 is TGCGCCAGCAGCTTGAACACAGGGTACAGGGCCAACGTCCTGACTTTC. The chain uses TRBV5-1 and TRBJ2-6; possibly TRBD1 for D (6 bases). Looked up from germline, CDR1 is SGHRS and CDR2 is YFSETQ. The CDR3 spans 16 residues. Deletions cut 1 base from V and 5 bases from J, with 13 bases between. The full variable domain, rest sourced from reference TRBV5-1 and TRBJ2-6, is KAGVTQTPRYLIKTRGQQVTLSCSPISGHRSVSWYQQTPGQGLQFLFEYFSETQRNKGNFPGRFSGRQFSNSRSEMNVSTLELGDSALYLCASSLNTGYRANVLTFGAGSRLTVL.